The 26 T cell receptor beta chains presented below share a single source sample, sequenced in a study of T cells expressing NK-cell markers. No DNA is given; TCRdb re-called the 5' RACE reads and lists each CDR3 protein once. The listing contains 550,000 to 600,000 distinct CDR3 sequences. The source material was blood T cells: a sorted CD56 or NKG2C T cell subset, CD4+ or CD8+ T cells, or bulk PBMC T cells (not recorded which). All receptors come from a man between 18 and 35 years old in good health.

CDR3 amino acids: CASSPRKRQGDGYTF. This chain connects TRBV5-1 to TRBJ1-2; TCRdb's D call, TRBD1, is unchecked because there is no DNA. Germline V gives CDR1 SGHRS, CDR2 YFSETQ. The CDR3 sequence is 15 residues long.

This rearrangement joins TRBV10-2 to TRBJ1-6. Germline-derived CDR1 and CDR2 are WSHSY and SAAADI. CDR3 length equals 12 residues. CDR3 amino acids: CASSDSGPSLHF.

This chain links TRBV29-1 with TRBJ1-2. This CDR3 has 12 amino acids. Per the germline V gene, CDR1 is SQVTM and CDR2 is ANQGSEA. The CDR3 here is CSVDSTTYGYTF. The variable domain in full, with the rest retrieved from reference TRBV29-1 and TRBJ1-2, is SAVISQKPSRDICQRGTSLTIQCQVDSQVTMMFWYRQQPGQSLTLIATANQGSEATYESGFVIDKFPISRPNLTFSTLTVSNMSPEDSSIYLCSVDSTTYGYTFGSGTRLTVV.

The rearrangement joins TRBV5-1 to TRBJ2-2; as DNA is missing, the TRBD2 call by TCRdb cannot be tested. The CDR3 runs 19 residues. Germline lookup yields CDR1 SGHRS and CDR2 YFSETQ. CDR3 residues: CASSLGTSGRVTNTGELFF.

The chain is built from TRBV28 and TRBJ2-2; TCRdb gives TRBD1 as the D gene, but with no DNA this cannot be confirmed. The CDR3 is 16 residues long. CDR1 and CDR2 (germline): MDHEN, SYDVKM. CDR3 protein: CASSHPRDRDTGELFF.

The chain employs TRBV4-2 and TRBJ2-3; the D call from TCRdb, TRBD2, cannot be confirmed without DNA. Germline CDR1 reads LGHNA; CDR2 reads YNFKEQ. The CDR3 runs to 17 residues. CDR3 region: CASSLEGGGRSTDTQYF.

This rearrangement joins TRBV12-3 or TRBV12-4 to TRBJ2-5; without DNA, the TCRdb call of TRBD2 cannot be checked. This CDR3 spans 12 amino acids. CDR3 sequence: CASSLGLAGQYF.

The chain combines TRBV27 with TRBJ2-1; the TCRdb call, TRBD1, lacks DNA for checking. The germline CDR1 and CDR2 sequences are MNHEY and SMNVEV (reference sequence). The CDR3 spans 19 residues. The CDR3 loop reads CASSLSATGGDSPYNEQFF.

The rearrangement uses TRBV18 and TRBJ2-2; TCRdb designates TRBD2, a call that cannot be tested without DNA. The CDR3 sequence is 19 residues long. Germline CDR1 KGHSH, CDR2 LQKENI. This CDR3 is CASSTVAGGPKLNTGELFF.

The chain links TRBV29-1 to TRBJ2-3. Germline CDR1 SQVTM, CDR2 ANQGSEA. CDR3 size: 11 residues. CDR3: CSVGRADTQYF.

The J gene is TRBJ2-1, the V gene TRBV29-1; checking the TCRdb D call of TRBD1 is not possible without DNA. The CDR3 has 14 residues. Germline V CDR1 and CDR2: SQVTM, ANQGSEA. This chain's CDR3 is CSVGRGRPTNEQFF.

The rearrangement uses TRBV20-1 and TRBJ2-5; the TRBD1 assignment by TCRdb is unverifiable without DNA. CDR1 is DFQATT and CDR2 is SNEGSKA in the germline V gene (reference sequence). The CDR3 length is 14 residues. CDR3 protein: CSALRENRAGTQYF.

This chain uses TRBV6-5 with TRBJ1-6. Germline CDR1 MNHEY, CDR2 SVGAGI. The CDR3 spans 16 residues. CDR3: CASSYLGSSYNSPLHF.

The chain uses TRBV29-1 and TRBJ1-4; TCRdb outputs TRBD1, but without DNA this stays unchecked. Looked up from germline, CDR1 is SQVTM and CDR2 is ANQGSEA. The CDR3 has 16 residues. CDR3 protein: CSVTLSGGPANEKLFF.

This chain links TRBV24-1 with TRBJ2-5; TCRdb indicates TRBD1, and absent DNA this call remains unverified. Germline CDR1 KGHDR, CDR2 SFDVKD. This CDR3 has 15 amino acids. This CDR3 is CATSDPRAEQETQYF.

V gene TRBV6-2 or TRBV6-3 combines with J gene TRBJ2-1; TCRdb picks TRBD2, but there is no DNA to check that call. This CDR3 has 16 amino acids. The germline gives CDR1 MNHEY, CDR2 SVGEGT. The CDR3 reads CASSYSGLGMSNEQFF.

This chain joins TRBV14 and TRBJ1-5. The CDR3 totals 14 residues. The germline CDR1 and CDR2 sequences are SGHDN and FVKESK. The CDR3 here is CASSGKFRSQPQHF.

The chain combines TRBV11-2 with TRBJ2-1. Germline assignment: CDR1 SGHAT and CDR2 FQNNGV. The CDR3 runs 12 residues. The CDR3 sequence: CASSSSATRQFF.

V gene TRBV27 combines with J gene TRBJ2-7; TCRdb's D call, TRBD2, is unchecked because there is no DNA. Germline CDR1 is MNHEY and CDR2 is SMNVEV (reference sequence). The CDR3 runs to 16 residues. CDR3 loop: CASSLEGTSGMYEQYF.

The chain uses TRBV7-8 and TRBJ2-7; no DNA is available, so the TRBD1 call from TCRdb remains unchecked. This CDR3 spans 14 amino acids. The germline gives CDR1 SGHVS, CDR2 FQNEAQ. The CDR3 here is CASSRSRTVYEQYF.

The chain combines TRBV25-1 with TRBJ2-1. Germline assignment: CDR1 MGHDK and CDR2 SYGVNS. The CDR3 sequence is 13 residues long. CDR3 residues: CASSNQEYNEQFF.

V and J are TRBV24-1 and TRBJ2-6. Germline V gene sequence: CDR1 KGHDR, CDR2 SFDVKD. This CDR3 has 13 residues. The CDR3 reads CAINGAGANVLTF.

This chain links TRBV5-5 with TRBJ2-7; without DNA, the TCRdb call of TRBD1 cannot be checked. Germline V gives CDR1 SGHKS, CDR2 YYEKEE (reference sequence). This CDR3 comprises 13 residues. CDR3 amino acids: CASSLRGVYEQYF.

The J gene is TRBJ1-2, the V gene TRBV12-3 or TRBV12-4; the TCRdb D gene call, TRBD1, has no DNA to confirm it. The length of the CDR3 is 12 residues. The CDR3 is CASSGTGQGYTF.

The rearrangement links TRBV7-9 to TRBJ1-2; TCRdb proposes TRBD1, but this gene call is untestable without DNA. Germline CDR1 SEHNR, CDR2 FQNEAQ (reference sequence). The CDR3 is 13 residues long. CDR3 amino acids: CASNLNTGGGYTF. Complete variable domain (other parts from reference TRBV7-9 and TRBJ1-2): DTGVSQNPRHKITKRGQNVTFRCDPISEHNRLYWYRQTLGQGPEFLTYFQNEAQLEKSRLLSDRFSAERPKGSFSTLEIQRTEQGDSAMYLCASNLNTGGGYTFGSGTRLTVV.

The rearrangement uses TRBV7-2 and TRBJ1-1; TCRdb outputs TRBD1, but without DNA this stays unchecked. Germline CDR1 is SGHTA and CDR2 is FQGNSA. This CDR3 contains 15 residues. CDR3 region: CASSRPGGSYTEAFF.